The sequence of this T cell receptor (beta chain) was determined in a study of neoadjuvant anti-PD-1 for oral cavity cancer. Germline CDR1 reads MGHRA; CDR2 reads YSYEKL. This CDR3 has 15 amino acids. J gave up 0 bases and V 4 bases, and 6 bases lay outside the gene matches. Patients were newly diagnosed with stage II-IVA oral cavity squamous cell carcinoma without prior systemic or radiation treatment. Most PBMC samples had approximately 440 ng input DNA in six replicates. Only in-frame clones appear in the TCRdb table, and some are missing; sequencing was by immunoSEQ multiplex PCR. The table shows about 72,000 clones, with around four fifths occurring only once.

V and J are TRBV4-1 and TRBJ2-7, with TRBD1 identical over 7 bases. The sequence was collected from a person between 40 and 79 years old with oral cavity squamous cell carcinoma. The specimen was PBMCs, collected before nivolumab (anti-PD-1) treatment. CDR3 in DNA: TGCGCCAGCAGCCGAGGGACAGTAAGCTCCTACGAGCAGTACTTC. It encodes CASSRGTVSSYEQYF.